This entry is about one T cell receptor (beta chain). V lost 2 bases and J 2 bases, leaving 9 bases between the germline ends. The CDR3 is 15 residues long. Random hexamers were used to reverse transcribe 0.5 to 1 ug of RNA. TCRdb reprocessed the immunoSEQ multiplex PCR reads with MiXCR, giving one entry per CDR3 protein. The top ten hold approximately 0.15% of the sample, which has 150,000 to 190,000 distinct CDR3 sequences, around 96% seen once. The sample originates from a study of CD8 T cells in Susac syndrome. Recently defined diagnostic criteria classed the Susac syndrome patients as definite or probable. CD8+ and CD4+ T cells were negatively isolated; TEMRA cells were FACS-enriched.

The sample comprised CD4+ T cells from PBMCs. The sequence derives from a human donor with Susac syndrome. The chain links TRBV12-3 or TRBV12-4 to TRBJ2-2, with D hard to call. The CDR3 DNA follows: TGTGCCAGCAGTTTAACGCATCGAAACACCGGGGAGCTGTTTTTT. It translates to CASSLTHRNTGELFF.